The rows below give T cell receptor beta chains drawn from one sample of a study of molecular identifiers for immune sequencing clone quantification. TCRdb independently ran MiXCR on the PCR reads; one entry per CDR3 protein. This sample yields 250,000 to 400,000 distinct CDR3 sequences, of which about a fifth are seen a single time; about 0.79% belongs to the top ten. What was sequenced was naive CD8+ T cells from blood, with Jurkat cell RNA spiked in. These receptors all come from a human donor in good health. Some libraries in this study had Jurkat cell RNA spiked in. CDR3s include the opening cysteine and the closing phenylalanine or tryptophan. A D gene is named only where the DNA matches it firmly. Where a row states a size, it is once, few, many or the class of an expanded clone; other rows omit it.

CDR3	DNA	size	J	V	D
CASSPTEGTDTQYF	TGTGCCAGCTCACCGACGGAAGGCACAGATACGCAGTATTTT	many	TRBJ2-3	TRBV18	.
CASSSSSGRETQYF	TGTGCCAGCAGCTCGTCCTCCGGGCGTGAGACCCAGTACTTC	many	TRBJ2-5	TRBV7-9	.
CASSSRERTKPSQETQYF	TGTGCCAGCAGCTCGCGTGAACGGACGAAGCCGTCCCAAGAGACCCAGTACTTC	many	TRBJ2-5	TRBV7-6	.
CSVRDLNEDEQYF	TGCAGTGTCCGGGACCTGAATGAGGACGAGCAGTACTTC	many	TRBJ2-7	TRBV20-1	.
CAWSPGGDEQFF	TGTGCCTGGAGCCCGGGAGGCGATGAGCAGTTCTTC	many	TRBJ2-1	TRBV30	TRBD2
CASSLAPGFTDTQYF	TGTGCCAGCAGCTTAGCCCCCGGGTTCACAGATACGCAGTATTTT	.	TRBJ2-3	TRBV11-2	.
CASSETTASPLHF	TGCGCCAGCAGTGAGACAACGGCTTCACCCCTCCACTTT	few	TRBJ1-6	TRBV10-2	.
CSARGYGGTEAFF	TGCAGTGCTAGAGGTTATGGGGGCACTGAAGCTTTCTTT	many	TRBJ1-1	TRBV20-1	.
CASSYSGGGGLYEQYF	TGTGCCAGCAGTTACTCGGGGGGGGGAGGCCTCTACGAGCAGTACTTC	.	TRBJ2-7	TRBV6-5	TRBD2
CASSRDGTEAFF	TGTGCCAGCAGCCGCGACGGCACTGAAGCTTTCTTT	many	TRBJ1-1	TRBV28	.
CASSRGTIYEQYF	TGTGCCAGCAGTCGCGGGACAATCTACGAGCAGTACTTC	.	TRBJ2-7	TRBV12-3/TRBV12-4	.
CASSLAGGPANYGYTF	TGTGCCAGCAGCTTGGCCGGGGGGCCAGCTAACTATGGCTACACCTTC	few	TRBJ1-2	TRBV5-4	.